These 24 T cell receptor beta chains were all obtained from the same sample, sequenced in a study of sequential checkpoint blockade in melanoma. Clones were sequenced by immunoSEQ multiplex PCR, and TCRdb holds only the in-frame ones, with some missing. Counted here are roughly 30,000 clones, about 86% occurring once; the ten biggest clones make up roughly a fifth. As for treatment: randomized to nivolumab then ipilimumab (arm A) or the reverse (arm B). The source material was CD8+ T cells sorted from blood (inferred from file names), sampled from a patient given nivolumab and ipilimumab in sequence. Receptors were obtained from a human donor with melanoma.

The V call is TRBV28, the J call TRBJ2-1; weak D call: TRBD2 (5 bases). CDR1 and CDR2 (germline): MDHEN, SYDVKM. The V end was cut by 3 bases, the J end by 4 bases, with 16 bases between. This CDR3 region has 16 residues. The CDR3 nucleotides read TGTGCCAGCAGTTTTTTCGGGGAAAGTTATTACAATGAGCAGTTCTTC. Its protein product is CASSFFGESYYNEQFF.

This clone was seen once. V gene TRBV19 combines with J gene TRBJ1-5; D gene uncertain. Trimming left V 8 bases short and J 0 bases short, with 14 bases between. CDR3 length equals 15 residues. Per the germline V gene, CDR1 is LNHDA and CDR2 is SQIVND (reference sequence). The CDR3 is CASSLTSNSNQPQHF. As DNA, the CDR3 is TGTGCCAGTTCCCTGACTTCCAATAGCAATCAGCCCCAGCATTTT. The full variable domain, its missing parts supplied by reference TRBV19 and TRBJ1-5, is DGGITQSPKYLFRKEGQNVTLSCEQNLNHDAMYWYRQDPGQGLRLIYYSQIVNDFQKGDIAEGYSVSREKKESFPLTVTSAQKNPTAFYLCASSLTSNSNQPQHFGDGTRLSIL.

The chain couples TRBV23-1 to TRBJ1-5, with a weak D call TRBD1 (6 bases). TRBV23-1 is treated as an ORF (open reading frame) with a function not yet certain. The CDR3 is 13 residues long. V was cut by 8 bases and J by 5 bases, with 13 bases left in between. In nucleotides, the CDR3 is TGCGCCAGCGGGCTGACAGGTTATCAGCCCCAGCATTTT. Protein product: CASGLTGYQPQHF.

The chain carries TRBV27 and TRBJ2-7, with D possibly being TRBD2 (7 bases). This CDR3 spans 17 amino acids. Germline V gene data show CDR1 as MNHEY and CDR2 as SMNVEV (reference sequence). The ends were cut back, 1 base at V and 4 bases at J, with 20 bases in the middle. Written as DNA, the CDR3 is TGTGCCAGCAGTTTATTAGTCCGGGGGGCGGTTTGGTACGAGCAGTACTTC. Its protein product is CASSLLVRGAVWYEQYF.

The genes are TRBV6-5 and TRBJ2-5; tentative D call: TRBD2 (6 bases). Near its end, the DNA agrees better with TRBJ2-7, so the J call may be wrong. The CDR3 is made up of 14 amino acids. CDR1 and CDR2 (germline): MNHEY, SVGAGI. The chain's CDR3 is CASSYSPSAGEQYF. In DNA form, the CDR3 reads TGTGCCAGCAGTTACTCGCCTAGCGCAGGCGAGCAGTACTTC.

The chain recombines TRBV28 with TRBJ2-5, with D possibly matching TRBD2 (6 bases). V was trimmed by 3 bases and J by 4 bases, leaving 21 bases between them. CDR1 and CDR2 from the germline V gene are MDHEN and SYDVKM. The CDR3 extends over 17 amino acids. DNA for the CDR3: TGTGCCAGCAGTTTCGGACAACGGGAGCCAAGGGGAGAGACCCAGTACTTC. This encodes CASSFGQREPRGETQYF.

The chain recombines TRBV10-3 with TRBJ1-6, with 9 positions matching TRBD1. This CDR3 has 16 residues. Germline V lookup: CDR1 ENHRY, CDR2 SYGVKD. The V gene end was trimmed by 0 bases and the J gene end by 7 bases; junction bases not matched to a gene: 4. In DNA form, the CDR3 reads TGTGCCATCAGTGAGTCGGGGACAGGGCGGAATTCACCCCTCCACTTT. The encoded protein is CAISESGTGRNSPLHF.

In DNA, the CDR3 is TGTGCCCTCGACGGGGAAAACACAGATACGCAGTATTTT. The encoded protein is CALDGENTDTQYF. The chain carries TRBV7-9 and TRBJ2-3; tentatively, D is TRBD2 (5 bases). The V gene lost 11 bases and the J gene lost 2 bases, with 14 bases spanning the gap. The length of the CDR3 is 13 residues. Germline assignment: CDR1 SEHNR and CDR2 FQNEAQ (reference sequence).

The chain uses TRBV5-1 and TRBJ2-2; 8 nucleotides align to TRBD1. The germline gives CDR1 SGHRS, CDR2 YFSETQ. V trimming: 0 bases; J trimming: 6 bases; junction bases outside the gene matches: 7. The CDR3 spans 16 residues. This CDR3 reads CASSLVDREVAGELFF. For the CDR3, the DNA is TGCGCCAGCAGCTTGGTGGACAGGGAGGTGGCCGGGGAGCTGTTTTTT.

The V call is TRBV4-3, the J call TRBJ2-7; TRBD1 might be the D (5 bases). Trimming stripped 3 bases from V and 2 bases from J, with 11 bases between. The CDR3 runs to 14 residues. CDR1 is LGHNA, CDR2 YSLEER, per germline. CDR3 DNA: TGCGCCAGCAGCCAGGCAGACAGCCCCTACGAGCAGTACTTC. Its translation: CASSQADSPYEQYF.

Written as DNA, the CDR3 is TGCGCCAGCAGCCTTGGCATGAACACTGAAGCTTTCTTT. Translating gives CASSLGMNTEAFF. V gene TRBV4-3 combines with J gene TRBJ1-1; D gene uncertain. CDR3 length: 13 residues. Looked up from germline, CDR1 is LGHNA and CDR2 is YSLEER. With 4 bases removed from V and 0 bases from J, the gap between germline ends came to 6 bases.

The chain has TRBV2 and TRBJ2-5; 9 bases line up with TRBD1. Germline trimming cut 7 bases from V and 1 base from J; bases unmatched to any gene: 16. The CDR3 runs to 18 residues. From germline, CDR1 is SNHLY and CDR2 FYNNEI. As DNA, the CDR3 is TGTGCCAGCACCGGGACAGGGATTAACGCCCTCCCCCAAGAGACCCAGTACTTC. It is translated as CASTGTGINALPQETQYF.

This chain links TRBV28 with TRBJ2-7, with TRBD1 matching 9 bases. The trim removed 10 bases at V and 0 bases at J, leaving 7 bases unmatched. Germline CDR1 MDHEN, CDR2 SYDVKM. The CDR3 consists of 14 residues. CDR3 amino acids: CATQETGGSYEQYF. CDR3 bases: TGTGCCACCCAGGAGACAGGGGGCTCCTACGAGCAGTACTTC.

CDR3 region: CASSLGTGSFYGYTF. CDR3 coding DNA: TGTGCCAGCAGCTTAGGGACAGGTTCTTTCTATGGCTACACCTTC. The chain links TRBV7-9 to TRBJ1-2, with 7 bases identical to TRBD1. J was trimmed by 4 bases and V by 1 base; bases with no gene match: 6. Germline V gene sequence: CDR1 SEHNR, CDR2 FQNEAQ (reference sequence). This CDR3 has 15 residues.

Turning to this clone: The germline gene is not matched at one end of the junction; a read error may be the cause. The chain carries TRBV11-2 and TRBJ2-7; perhaps TRBD2 as D (6 bases). Germline V gene data show CDR1 as SGHAT and CDR2 as FQNNGV. The CDR3 is 10 amino acids. The CDR3 DNA reads as TGTGCCAGCAGCGGCAGGGACTTGACATTC. Residues: CASSGRDLTF. Full variable domain (remainder filled in from reference TRBV11-2 and TRBJ2-7): EAGVAQSPRYKIIEKRQSVAFWCNPISGHATLYWYQQILGQGPKLLIQFQNNGVVDDSQLPKDRFSAERLKGVDSTLKIQPAKLEDSAVYLCASSGRDLTFGPGTRLTVT.

The J gene is TRBJ2-5, the V gene TRBV5-6; 7 nucleotides line up with TRBD1. J was trimmed by 5 bases and V by 4 bases; bases with no gene match: 14. The CDR3 extends over 16 amino acids. Per the germline V gene, CDR1 is SGHDT and CDR2 is YYEEEE. CDR3 loop: CASSRLRDSRWETQYF. The CDR3 region has the DNA TGTGCCAGCAGCCGACTCCGGGACAGCAGGTGGGAGACCCAGTACTTC.

The chain's CDR3 is CASSTRWTGRETQYF. CDR3 in DNA: TGTGCCAGCAGCACGCGGTGGACAGGGAGAGAGACCCAGTACTTC. J is TRBJ2-5 and V is TRBV7-9; 8 bases match TRBD1. V shed 5 bases and J 4 bases; nucleotides not matched to a gene: 9. This CDR3 has 15 residues. Germline lookup yields CDR1 SEHNR and CDR2 FQNEAQ (reference sequence).

The chain links TRBV19 to TRBJ2-3; the match to TRBD1 covers 7 bases. The V and J ends lost 1 base and 6 bases, in that order; junction bases with no gene match: 7. CDR3 size: 15 residues. Germline-derived CDR1 and CDR2 are LNHDA and SQIVND (reference sequence). The CDR3 here is CASSIVAGGRDTQYF. The CDR3 DNA sequence: TGTGCCAGTAGTATAGTCGCAGGGGGACGGGATACGCAGTATTTT. Using reference TRBV19 and TRBJ2-3 for the parts outside the CDR3, the full variable domain is DGGITQSPKYLFRKEGQNVTLSCEQNLNHDAMYWYRQDPGQGLRLIYYSQIVNDFQKGDIAEGYSVSREKKESFPLTVTSAQKNPTAFYLCASSIVAGGRDTQYFGPGTRLTVL.

This clone was counted a single time. The chain employs TRBV7-6 and TRBJ2-7; D unresolved. In germline, CDR1 is SGHVS, CDR2 FNYEAQ. V was pared by 1 base and J by 5 bases, with 6 bases between. The CDR3 covers 12 residues. The CDR3 sequence: CASSLELDEQYF. In DNA form, the CDR3 reads TGTGCCAGCAGCTTAGAGCTGGACGAGCAGTACTTC. The variable domain in full, completed from reference TRBV7-6 and TRBJ2-7, reads GAGVSQSPRYKVTKRGQDVALRCDPISGHVSLYWYRQALGQGPEFLTYFNYEAQQDKSGLPNDRFSAERPEGSISTLTIQRTEQRDSAMYRCASSLELDEQYFGPGTRLTVT.

The V call is TRBV9, the J call TRBJ2-7; a possible D gene is TRBD2 (5 bases). Germline V gene data show CDR1 as SGDLS and CDR2 as YYNGEE. CDR3 length equals 11 residues. Trimming shortened V by 3 bases and J by 4 bases, and 5 bases separated the two germline ends. This chain's CDR3 is CASSAGYEQYF. The CDR3 DNA follows: TGTGCCAGCAGCGCGGGATACGAGCAGTACTTC.

The table lists this clone with a few counts. The chain has TRBV19 and TRBJ2-2; D possibly corresponds to TRBD1 (5 bases). Germline CDR1 LNHDA, CDR2 SQIVND (reference sequence). The germline V and J ends were trimmed by 2 bases and 4 bases, with 11 bases remaining between them. CDR3 length equals 15 residues. Here the CDR3 DNA reads TGTGCCAGTAGTATACCAGGCAGGGCCACCGGGGAGCTGTTTTTT. It is translated as CASSIPGRATGELFF.

This clone is judged medium-sized (0.01 to 0.1%). The chain has TRBV7-2 and TRBJ2-2, with a tentative D call TRBD2 (5 bases). This CDR3 has 14 amino acids. Germline CDR1 and CDR2: SGHTA and FQGNSA. V lost 1 base and J lost 3, with 6 bases in between. The chain's CDR3 is CASSLGTYTGELFF. For the CDR3, the DNA is TGTGCCAGCAGCTTAGGGACTTACACCGGGGAGCTGTTTTTT.

CDR3 protein: CASSLVGLAEGVTDTQYF. The CDR3 nucleotides are TGTGCCAGCAGCTTAGTGGGACTAGCGGAGGGGGTCACAGATACGCAGTATTTT. The chain carries TRBV7-2 and TRBJ2-3, with 11 nucleotides matching TRBD2. The CDR3 has 18 residues. V trimming: 1 base; J trimming: 2 bases; junction bases outside the gene matches: 8. Per the germline V gene, CDR1 is SGHTA and CDR2 is FQGNSA. Full variable domain (missing parts from reference TRBV7-2 and TRBJ2-3): GAGVSQSPSNKVTEKGKDVELRCDPISGHTALYWYRQSLGQGLEFLIYFQGNSAPDKSGLPSDRFSAERTGGSVSTLTIQRTQQEDSAVYLCASSLVGLAEGVTDTQYFGPGTRLTVL.

The chain joins TRBV7-9 to TRBJ2-1; D perhaps matches TRBD1 (6 bases). V dropped 11 bases and J dropped 0 bases, with 11 bases sitting between them. CDR1 and CDR2 from the germline V gene are SEHNR and FQNEAQ (reference sequence). This CDR3 contains 13 residues. The CDR3 spells CAGQSSSYNEQFF. CDR3 DNA sequence: TGTGCCGGACAGTCAAGCTCCTACAATGAGCAGTTCTTC.